This is a list of T cell receptor beta chains from one sample in a study of human T cells and chemical hapten exposure. TCRdb independently ran MiXCR on the RACE reads; one entry per CDR3 protein. The table lists 150,000 to 200,000 distinct CDR3 sequences, around 30% of them singletons. Material: whole blood, obtained in connection with sensitization to the hapten diphenylcyclopropenone (DPC). These TCRs come from a woman aged 25 to 39 with alopecia areata. Some clones in this sample may be carry-over from other donors' samples. Both conserved end residues are part of each CDR3. D genes are given only for firm matches. The size entry is marked missing in some rows and otherwise reads once, few, many or a size class.

size: -; J: TRBJ1-2; D: -; V: TRBV28; DNA: TGTGCCAGCAGTTTTGGTCAAGGGTTTGACTATGGCTACACCTTC; CDR3: CASSFGQGFDYGYTF
size: -; J: TRBJ1-2; D: TRBD1; V: TRBV5-5; DNA: TGTGCCAGCAGCTTGTCCGGACAGGGGACCTATGGCTACACCTTC; CDR3: CASSLSGQGTYGYTF
size: few; J: TRBJ1-1; D: -; V: TRBV28; DNA: TGTGCCAGCAGTTTCTCGGACAGATTGAACACTGAAGCTTTCTTT; CDR3: CASSFSDRLNTEAFF
size: few; J: TRBJ1-5; D: TRBD1; V: TRBV18; DNA: TGTGCCAGCTCACCAAAGGGGGCCCCAATGGCCCAGCATTTT; CDR3: CASSPKGAPMAQHF
size: many; J: TRBJ1-5; D: -; V: TRBV6-5; DNA: TGTGCCAGCAGCTCCCAGGGATGGAATCAGCCCCAGCATTTT; CDR3: CASSSQGWNQPQHF
size: few; J: TRBJ2-1; D: TRBD2; V: TRBV4-2; DNA: TGTGCCAGCAGCCAGGCTCGACTAGCTGAGCAGTTCTTC; CDR3: CASSQARLAEQFF
size: -; J: TRBJ2-5; D: TRBD1; V: TRBV7-2; DNA: TGTGCCAGCAGCCAAAGGGACAGTGGGTACCAAGAGACCCAGTACTTC; CDR3: CASSQRDSGYQETQYF
size: -; J: TRBJ1-1; D: TRBD1; V: TRBV29-1; DNA: TGCAGCGTTGATGGATCGGGACAGTACACTGAAGCTTTCTTT; CDR3: CSVDGSGQYTEAFF
size: few; J: TRBJ2-5; D: -; V: TRBV7-2; DNA: TGTGCCAGCAGCTTAGCGTCGGGGCAAGAGACCCAGTACTTC; CDR3: CASSLASGQETQYF
size: -; J: TRBJ2-3; D: TRBD2; V: TRBV11-1; DNA: TGTGCCAGCAGCCTATCTCTTGCGGGGGGCGTGGATACGCAGTATTTT; CDR3: CASSLSLAGGVDTQYF
size: -; J: TRBJ1-1; D: -; V: TRBV11-2; DNA: TGTGCCAGCAGCTTAGCGTTGTACACTGAAGCTTTCTTT; CDR3: CASSLALYTEAFF
size: few; J: TRBJ1-1; D: -; V: TRBV4-2; DNA: TGTGCCAGCAGCCAAGAAATGGGCACTGAAGCTTTCTTT; CDR3: CASSQEMGTEAFF
size: few; J: TRBJ2-2; D: -; V: TRBV28; DNA: TGTGCCAGCACCAACCCTCGGCAGGGGACTAACACCGGGGAGCTGTTTTTT; CDR3: CASTNPRQGTNTGELFF
size: -; J: TRBJ1-4; D: -; V: TRBV28; DNA: TGTGCCAGCAGTTTCCCGGGAAAACTGTTTTTT; CDR3: CASSFPGKLFF
size: few; J: TRBJ2-7; D: -; V: TRBV29-1; DNA: TGCAGCGTTGAGGGGGGGGGCAGACCTTACGAGCAGTACTTC; CDR3: CSVEGGGRPYEQYF
size: few; J: TRBJ1-1; D: TRBD1; V: TRBV28; DNA: TGTGCCAGCAGTCCGACAGGGTATCCTGAAGCTTTCTTT; CDR3: CASSPTGYPEAFF
size: -; J: TRBJ1-2; D: TRBD1; V: TRBV6-2/TRBV6-3; DNA: TGTGCCAGCAGCCAGGCCGGGGACAGAGATCACTACACCTTC; CDR3: CASSQAGDRDHYTF
size: -; J: TRBJ2-3; D: -; V: TRBV28; DNA: TGTGCCAGCAGTTTCTACCTGCAGGGGGGTAACCCTACAGATACGCAGTATTTT; CDR3: CASSFYLQGGNPTDTQYF
size: few; J: TRBJ2-7; D: TRBD2; V: TRBV9; DNA: TGTGCCAGCAGCGTGAGCGGGAGTGAGTTCTACGAGCAGTACTTC; CDR3: CASSVSGSEFYEQYF
size: -; J: TRBJ2-1; D: TRBD1; V: TRBV5-1; DNA: TGCGCCAGCAGCAGAGGGACAGGGTATTACAATGAGCAGTTCTTC; CDR3: CASSRGTGYYNEQFF
size: few; J: TRBJ2-7; D: -; V: TRBV10-2; DNA: TGCGCCAGCAGTACGAGAGCCACGAAGAACGAGCAGTACTTC; CDR3: CASSTRATKNEQYF
size: few; J: TRBJ2-1; D: TRBD2; V: TRBV11-3; DNA: TGTGCCAGCAGCTCCTATAGCGGGAGGGACAATGAGCAGTTCTTC; CDR3: CASSSYSGRDNEQFF
size: many; J: TRBJ2-7; D: TRBD1; V: TRBV6-2/TRBV6-3; DNA: TGTGCCAGCAGTTACTCTGACAGGGGCTTCTACGAGCAGTACTTC; CDR3: CASSYSDRGFYEQYF
size: few; J: TRBJ2-7; D: -; V: TRBV5-1; DNA: TGCGCCAGCCGAGTGGGGGGCGGTGGCGAGCAGTACTTC; CDR3: CASRVGGGGEQYF
size: -; J: TRBJ2-7; D: -; V: TRBV28; DNA: TGTGCCAGCAGTTTCCGTCGATACGAGCAGTACTTC; CDR3: CASSFRRYEQYF